What follows describes a single TCR beta chain. The data derive from a study of blood T cell repertoires in COVID-19. Study-level background: Acute-phase and convalescent COVID-19 samples originated in the United States, Italy and Spain.

Germline loops: CDR1 SGHTA, CDR2 FQGNSA. The CDR3 runs 15 residues. The V and J ends lost 1 base and 0 bases respectively, with 7 bases between them. Repertoires were generated with immunoSEQ multiplex PCR, while TCRdb's copy carries only in-frame clones and drops some. The profile shows about 41,000 clones, about four fifths of them singletons. The source of this sequence is a woman aged 60 to 75 with acute or convalescent COVID-19. The sample consisted of peripheral blood. The chain has TRBV7-2 and TRBJ1-3; the D is unclear. CDR3 protein: CASSLGGASGNTIYF. CDR3 DNA: TGTGCCAGCAGCTTAGGGGGAGCCTCTGGAAACACCATATATTTT.